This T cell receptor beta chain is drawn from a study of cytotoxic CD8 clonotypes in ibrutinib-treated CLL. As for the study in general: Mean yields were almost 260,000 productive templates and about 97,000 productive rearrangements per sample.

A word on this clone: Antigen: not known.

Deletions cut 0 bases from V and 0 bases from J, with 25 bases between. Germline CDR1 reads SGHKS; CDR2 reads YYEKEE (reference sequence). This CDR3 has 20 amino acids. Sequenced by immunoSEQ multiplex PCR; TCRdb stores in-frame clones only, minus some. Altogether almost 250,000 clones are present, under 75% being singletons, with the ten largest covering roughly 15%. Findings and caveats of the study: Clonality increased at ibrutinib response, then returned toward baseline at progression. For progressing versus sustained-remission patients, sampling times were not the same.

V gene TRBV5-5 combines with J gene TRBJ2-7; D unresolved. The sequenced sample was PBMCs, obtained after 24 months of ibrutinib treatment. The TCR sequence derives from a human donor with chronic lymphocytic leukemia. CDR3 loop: CASSLDDAVSYGHSSYEQYF. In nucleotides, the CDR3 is TGTGCCAGCAGCTTGGATGACGCTGTGTCTTATGGCCATAGCTCCTACGAGCAGTACTTC. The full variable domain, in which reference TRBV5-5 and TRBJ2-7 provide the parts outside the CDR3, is DAGVTQSPTHLIKTRGQQVTLRCSPISGHKSVSWYQQVLGQGPQFIFQYYEKEERGRGNFPDRFSARQFPNYSSELNVNALLLGDSALYLCASSLDDAVSYGHSSYEQYFGPGTRLTVT.